This T cell receptor (beta chain) originates from a study of regulatory T cells in long-lasting Graves disease. The TCR beta library used iRepertoire HTBI primers with Arm-PCR amplification of CDR3. TCRdb reanalysed the multiplex PCR reads using MiXCR and keeps one entry per CDR3 protein. The table shows 700,000 or so distinct CDR3 sequences, with around 30% occurring only once. This CDR3 spans 13 amino acids. Trimming left V 8 bases short and J 9 bases short, with 14 bases between. Germline V lookup: CDR1 MDHEN, CDR2 SYDVKM. Time point reported: persistent/refractory GD, antithyroid drugs over 5 years with positive TRAb. Generation of the TCR library employed RNA extracted from PBMCs. This clonotype was seen once.

The material sequenced was peripheral blood mononuclear cells (PBMCs), taken when the disease was refractory, from a patient treated with antithyroid drugs. The chain joins TRBV28 to TRBJ1-6; TRBD1 is a possible D gene (5 bases). The receptor was derived from a female donor with Graves disease. CDR3 in DNA: TGTGCCAGCCGGACAAAAGGAAGTTCACCCCTCCACTTT. Residues: CASRTKGSSPLHF.